This entry lists 23 T cell receptor beta chains sequenced from one sample in a study of blood T cell repertoires in COVID-19. Sequencing used immunoSEQ multiplex PCR; TCRdb keeps in-frame clones, though not all of them. The top ten hold roughly a tenth of the sample, which has about 98,000 clones, less than 85% seen once. Source material: peripheral blood. Source of these receptors: a man between 65 and 85 years old with active or convalescent COVID-19.

This clone was counted between two and nine times. The chain joins TRBV30 to TRBJ1-6; no clear D gene. The CDR3 extends over 16 amino acids. Germline loops: CDR1 GTSNPN, CDR2 SVGIG (reference sequence). The V end was cut by 2 bases, the J end by 4 bases, with 15 bases between. The CDR3 reads CAWSPPLPEYNSPLHF. The CDR3 DNA follows: TGTGCCTGGAGTCCTCCCCTTCCGGAGTATAATTCACCCCTCCACTTT.

The rearrangement uses TRBV11-3 and TRBJ2-5; weak D call: TRBD2 (6 bases). Between the trimmed V and J ends, which lost 5 bases and 0 bases, there was a span of 10 bases. The CDR3 totals 14 residues. Germline V lookup: CDR1 SGHNT, CDR2 YENEEA. The CDR3 sequence: CASSLGDYQETQYF. The DNA for the CDR3 is TGTGCCAGCAGCCTGGGGGACTACCAAGAGACCCAGTACTTC.

In this sample, this clone turned up a few times. CDR3 protein: CASSYRAGRANEKLFF. The CDR3 coding sequence is TGTGCCAGCAGTTATAGGGCGGGCAGAGCTAATGAAAAACTGTTTTTT. The V call is TRBV6-5, the J call TRBJ1-4, with D unclear. CDR3 size: 16 residues. The V end lost 3 bases, the J end lost 3 bases, and 14 bases lay between the germline ends. CDR1 and CDR2 (germline): MNHEY, SVGAGI.

V and J are TRBV7-2 and TRBJ1-2, with TRBD1 matching 7 bases. The CDR3 has 16 residues. After removal of 5 bases from V and 6 bases from J, the junction contained 15 bases not matched to a gene. Per germline, CDR1 SGHTA and CDR2 FQGNSA. The CDR3 protein is CASSPTPGQYRDGYTF. DNA for the CDR3: TGTGCCAGCAGCCCCACCCCGGGACAGTATAGGGATGGCTACACCTTC.

The chain joins TRBV18 to TRBJ1-3; the match to TRBD1 covers 8 bases. The CDR3 extends over 14 amino acids. Germline V gives CDR1 KGHSH, CDR2 LQKENI. V was pared by 6 bases and J by 4 bases, with 5 bases of the junction left unmatched. The DNA of the CDR3 is TGTGCCAGCTCGTCCGGGACAGGAGGAAACACCATATATTTT. This sequence encodes CASSSGTGGNTIYF. Supplemented by reference TRBV18 and TRBJ1-3, the full variable domain reads NAGVMQNPRHLVRRRGQEARLRCSPMKGHSHVYWYRQLPEEGLKFMVYLQKENIIDESGMPKERFSAEFPKEGPSILRIQQVVRGDSAAYFCASSSGTGGNTIYFGEGSWLTVV.

V gene TRBV7-9 combines with J gene TRBJ2-2, with a possible D match to TRBD2 (5 bases). Germline V CDR1 and CDR2: SEHNR, FQNEAQ (reference sequence). The CDR3 is 14 residues long. Trimming took off 3 bases at V and 3 bases at J, with 8 bases between the two ends. CDR3 protein: CASSFGRDTGELFF. CDR3 sequence (DNA): TGTGCCAGCAGCTTCGGGCGGGACACCGGGGAGCTGTTTTTT.

The chain combines TRBV20-1 with TRBJ2-3; D may be TRBD2 (5 bases). V was cut by 6 bases and J by 6 bases, with 10 bases left in between. Germline V gives CDR1 DFQATT, CDR2 SNEGSKA (reference sequence). The CDR3 contains 11 residues. For the CDR3, the DNA is TGCAGTGCCCGGACTGAGGATACGCAGTATTTT. This sequence encodes CSARTEDTQYF.

This clone was recorded once. This rearrangement joins TRBV3-1 (or the pseudogene TRBV3-2) to TRBJ2-3; maybe TRBD2 (6 bases). The germline V gene has CDR1 LGHDT and CDR2 YNNKEL (reference sequence). The V end was cut by 1 base, the J end by 1 base, with 9 bases between. The CDR3 consists of 15 residues. CDR3 sequence: CASSQGLGGTDTQYF. The CDR3 nucleotides are TGTGCCAGCAGCCAAGGACTAGGGGGCACAGATACGCAGTATTTT.

J is TRBJ1-3 and V is TRBV27, with a possible D match to TRBD1 (5 bases). In germline, CDR1 is MNHEY, CDR2 SMNVEV (reference sequence). The V end lost 6 bases, the J end lost 0 bases, and 9 bases lay between the germline ends. The CDR3 runs 14 residues. The CDR3 nucleotides read TGTGCCAGCAGGGACAAAAGCTCTGGAAACACCATATATTTT. This sequence encodes CASRDKSSGNTIYF.

The gene calls are TRBV5-1 and TRBJ2-3; TRBD2 aligns across 11 bases. The CDR3 runs to 16 residues. Germline CDR1 and CDR2: SGHRS and YFSETQ. With 2 bases clipped from V and 0 bases from J, the junction kept 2 bases outside the gene matches. CDR3 coding DNA: TGCGCCAGCAGCTTTGGGACTAGCGGTAGCACAGATACGCAGTATTTT. It codes for CASSFGTSGSTDTQYF.

This chain connects TRBV7-6 to TRBJ1-1; TRBD1 matches at 9 bases. Germline assignment: CDR1 SGHVS and CDR2 FNYEAQ. V lost 5 bases and J lost 13; bases outside the gene matches: 8. This CDR3 has 12 residues. CDR3 DNA: TGTGCCAGCAGCCCCGGACAGGGGAATGATTTCTTT. Its protein product is CASSPGQGNDFF.

CDR3 in amino acids: CASSPEGVTTDTQYF. The CDR3 DNA sequence: TGTGCCAGCAGCCCTGAGGGGGTTACCACAGATACGCAGTATTTT. This rearrangement joins TRBV7-2 to TRBJ2-3; D perhaps matches TRBD1 (6 bases). CDR1 and CDR2 (germline): SGHTA, FQGNSA. Trimming shortened V by 5 bases and J by 2 bases, and 14 bases separated the two germline ends. CDR3 length equals 15 residues. The complete variable domain, with remaining parts taken from reference TRBV7-2 and TRBJ2-3, reads GAGVSQSPSNKVTEKGKDVELRCDPISGHTALYWYRQSLGQGLEFLIYFQGNSAPDKSGLPSDRFSAERTGGSVSTLTIQRTQQEDSAVYLCASSPEGVTTDTQYFGPGTRLTVL.

The chain employs TRBV4-1 and TRBJ2-1; 8 bases match TRBD2. J was trimmed by 2 bases and V by 4 bases; bases with no gene match: 7. This CDR3 is 16 amino acids long. Germline V gene data show CDR1 as MGHRA and CDR2 as YSYEKL. The CDR3 DNA reads as TGCGCCAGCAGCCGCACCGGGGGGGCCACCTACAATGAGCAGTTCTTC. This translates into CASSRTGGATYNEQFF.

A few counts support this clone. V usage is TRBV6-1 and J usage is TRBJ1-6, with 8 bases fitting TRBD1. The CDR3 is made up of 16 amino acids. Germline V gives CDR1 MNHNS, CDR2 SASEGT. Trimming cost V 6 bases and J 6 bases; bases outside gene matches: 10. The CDR3 region is CASRENRGSSNSPLHF. In nucleotides, the CDR3 is TGTGCCAGCAGAGAAAACAGGGGGTCTAGTAATTCACCCCTCCACTTT.

This sequence joins TRBV11-2 and TRBJ2-5; 8 positions agree with TRBD2. The CDR3 sequence is 16 residues long. J was trimmed by 4 bases and V by 2 bases; bases with no gene match: 9. CDR1 is SGHAT and CDR2 is FQNNGV in the germline V gene. This CDR3 reads CASSLWGSGEGETQYF. CDR3 DNA sequence: TGTGCCAGCAGCTTATGGGGTAGCGGGGAAGGAGAGACCCAGTACTTC.

This clone was seen once. The gene calls are TRBV4-1 and TRBJ2-7, with 7 bases identical to TRBD2. J was trimmed by 4 bases and V by 1 base; bases with no gene match: 1. Germline assignment: CDR1 MGHRA and CDR2 YSYEKL. The CDR3 is 13 amino acids. The CDR3 protein is CASSQGTSYEQYF. The DNA for the CDR3 is TGCGCCAGCAGCCAAGGGACTAGTTACGAGCAGTACTTC.

The chain employs TRBV10-3 and TRBJ2-7; 11 bases agree with TRBD1. Germline V gives CDR1 ENHRY, CDR2 SYGVKD. V lost 4 bases and J lost 2; bases outside the gene matches: 7. The CDR3 spans 16 residues. The CDR3: CAISGETGQGAYEQYF. CDR3 bases: TGTGCCATCAGTGGAGAGACGGGACAGGGGGCCTACGAGCAGTACTTC.

The chain uses TRBV18 and TRBJ2-7; perhaps TRBD1 as D (6 bases). The CDR3 contains 15 residues. The V and J ends lost 5 bases and 0 bases respectively, with 14 bases between them. Looked up from germline, CDR1 is KGHSH and CDR2 is LQKENI. The CDR3 protein is CASSAFRDTSYEQYF. CDR3 DNA: TGTGCCAGCTCAGCATTTCGGGACACCTCCTACGAGCAGTACTTC.

The CDR3 protein is CASSIGTRSGNTIYF. CDR3 sequence (DNA): TGTGCCAGTAGTATAGGCACGCGCTCTGGAAACACCATATATTTT. The gene calls are TRBV19 and TRBJ1-3; D is unclear. V was trimmed by 1 base and J by 0 bases, leaving 7 bases between them. CDR1 LNHDA and CDR2 SQIVND come from the germline V gene (reference sequence). The CDR3 covers 15 residues.

The genes are TRBV3-1 (or the pseudogene TRBV3-2) and TRBJ2-1; TRBD2 matches at 11 bases. CDR3 length equals 15 residues. Germline CDR1 LGHDT, CDR2 YNNKEL (reference sequence). V lost 4 bases and J lost 7; bases outside the gene matches: 6. The CDR3 loop is CASSPFTSGGNEQFF. The DNA for the CDR3 is TGTGCCAGCAGCCCCTTTACTAGCGGGGGTAATGAGCAGTTCTTC.

The chain is built from TRBV6-2 or TRBV6-3 and TRBJ2-3; D gene uncertain. Trimming shortened V by 4 bases and J by 5 bases, and 4 bases separated the two germline ends. The length of the CDR3 is 11 residues. CDR1 MNHEY and CDR2 SVGEGT come from the germline V gene. In DNA form, the CDR3 reads TGTGCCAGCAGTTGGAGAGATACGCAGTATTTT. The encoded protein is CASSWRDTQYF.

The chain employs TRBV18 and TRBJ1-4; D is unresolved. The V gene lost 9 bases and the J gene lost 0 bases, with 11 bases spanning the gap. Germline lookup yields CDR1 KGHSH and CDR2 LQKENI. This CDR3 region has 14 residues. Here the CDR3 reads CASCLNPTNEKLFF. The CDR3, as DNA: TGTGCCAGTTGCCTAAACCCAACTAATGAAAAACTGTTTTTT.

V is TRBV5-1 and J is TRBJ1-2, with D hard to call. V lost 4 bases, J lost 3 bases, and 7 bases lay in between. Looked up from germline, CDR1 is SGHRS and CDR2 is YFSETQ. This CDR3 is built from 12 residues. The CDR3 sequence: CASSPGDYGYTF. Written as DNA, the CDR3 is TGCGCCAGCAGCCCCGGGGACTATGGCTACACCTTC.